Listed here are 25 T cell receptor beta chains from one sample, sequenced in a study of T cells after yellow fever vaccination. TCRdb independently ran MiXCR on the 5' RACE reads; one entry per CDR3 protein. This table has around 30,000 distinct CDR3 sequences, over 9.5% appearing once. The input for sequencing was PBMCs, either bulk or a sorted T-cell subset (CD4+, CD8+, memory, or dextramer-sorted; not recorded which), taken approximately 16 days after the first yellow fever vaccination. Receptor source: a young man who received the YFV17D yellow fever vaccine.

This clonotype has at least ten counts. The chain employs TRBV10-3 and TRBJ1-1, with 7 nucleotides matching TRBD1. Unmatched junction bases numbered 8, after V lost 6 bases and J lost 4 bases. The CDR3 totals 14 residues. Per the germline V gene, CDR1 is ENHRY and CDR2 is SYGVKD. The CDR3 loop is CAISITGEGTEAFF. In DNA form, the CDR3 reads TGTGCCATCAGCATAACAGGGGAGGGCACTGAAGCTTTCTTT.

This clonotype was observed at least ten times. CDR3 nucleotides: TGTGCCAGCAGCCTCCGGGACAACGGTCCTAGTCTCAACGAGCAGTACTTC. This translates into CASSLRDNGPSLNEQYF. This chain joins TRBV11-2 and TRBJ2-7, with TRBD1 as a possible D gene (6 bases). This CDR3 region has 17 residues. The germline V gene has CDR1 SGHAT and CDR2 FQNNGV. The ends were cut back, 5 bases at V and 5 bases at J, with 25 bases in the middle.

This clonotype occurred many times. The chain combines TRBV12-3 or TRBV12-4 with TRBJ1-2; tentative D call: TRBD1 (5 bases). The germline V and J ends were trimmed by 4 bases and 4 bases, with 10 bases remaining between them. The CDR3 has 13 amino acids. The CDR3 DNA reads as TGTGCCAGCAGTTGGGACCCGGGCTATGGCTACACCTTC. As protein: CASSWDPGYGYTF.

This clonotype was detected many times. The CDR3: CASSRQGAGSETQYF. The CDR3, as DNA: TGTGCCAGCAGCCGACAGGGGGCGGGGAGCGAGACCCAGTACTTC. J is TRBJ2-5 and V is TRBV7-2; TRBD1 aligns across 10 bases. This CDR3 spans 15 amino acids. The ends lost 5 bases at V and 5 bases at J; junction bases unmatched: 8. Looked up from germline, CDR1 is SGHTA and CDR2 is FQGNSA.

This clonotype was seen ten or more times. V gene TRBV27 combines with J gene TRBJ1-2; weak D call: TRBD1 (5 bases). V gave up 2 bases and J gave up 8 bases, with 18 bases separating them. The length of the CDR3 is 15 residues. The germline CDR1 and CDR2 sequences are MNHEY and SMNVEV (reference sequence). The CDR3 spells CASSLQARGPEGYTF. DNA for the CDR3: TGTGCCAGCAGTTTACAAGCGCGGGGCCCGGAGGGCTACACCTTC.

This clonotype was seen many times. As DNA, the CDR3 is TGTGCCAGCAGCTTCGACAGGGCCTACGAGCAGTACGTC. It yields the protein CASSFDRAYEQYV. The chain is built from TRBV7-2 and TRBJ2-7; the match to TRBD1 covers 7 bases. The germline V gene encodes CDR1 SGHTA and CDR2 FQGNSA. The CDR3 loop spans 13 amino acids. The V gene end was trimmed by 3 bases and the J gene end by 2 bases; junction bases not matched to a gene: 1.

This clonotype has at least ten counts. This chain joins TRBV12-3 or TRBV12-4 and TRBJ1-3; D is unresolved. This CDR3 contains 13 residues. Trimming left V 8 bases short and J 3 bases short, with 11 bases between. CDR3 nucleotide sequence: TGTGCCAGCGGTCCTAACGGTGGAAACACCATATATTTT. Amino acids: CASGPNGGNTIYF.

CDR3 sequence: CASSLGNPAGQGRYGYTF. DNA for the CDR3: TGTGCCAGCAGCTTAGGGAACCCAGCGGGACAGGGTCGCTATGGCTACACCTTC. The chain couples TRBV11-1 to TRBJ1-2, with TRBD1 identical over 9 bases. V trimming: 1 base; J trimming: 4 bases; junction bases outside the gene matches: 13. Germline V gene lookup returns CDR1 SGHAT and CDR2 FQDESV (reference sequence). This CDR3 spans 18 amino acids.

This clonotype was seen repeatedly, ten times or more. CDR3 protein: CASSVGVGTAKTQYF. Written as DNA, the CDR3 is TGTGCCAGCAGCGTCGGAGTCGGGACAGCGAAGACCCAGTACTTC. This chain connects TRBV9 to TRBJ2-5, with TRBD1 identical over 7 bases. The germline V gene encodes CDR1 SGDLS and CDR2 YYNGEE. This CDR3 region has 15 residues. With V trimmed by 2 bases and J by 6 bases, 10 bases remained unmatched.

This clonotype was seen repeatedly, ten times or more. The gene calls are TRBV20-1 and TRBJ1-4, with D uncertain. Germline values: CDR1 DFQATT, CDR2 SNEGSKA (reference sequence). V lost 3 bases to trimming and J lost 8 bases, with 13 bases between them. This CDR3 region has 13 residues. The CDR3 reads CSASVRVDEKLFF. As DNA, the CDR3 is TGCAGTGCTAGCGTTCGGGTCGACGAAAAACTGTTTTTT.

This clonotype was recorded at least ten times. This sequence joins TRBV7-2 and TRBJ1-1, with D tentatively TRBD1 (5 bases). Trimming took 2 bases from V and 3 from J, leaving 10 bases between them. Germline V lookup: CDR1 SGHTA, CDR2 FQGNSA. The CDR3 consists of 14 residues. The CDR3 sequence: CASSLYGRDTEAFF. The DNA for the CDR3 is TGTGCCAGCAGCTTATATGGCAGGGACACTGAAGCTTTCTTT. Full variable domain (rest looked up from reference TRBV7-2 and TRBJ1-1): GAGVSQSPSNKVTEKGKDVELRCDPISGHTALYWYRQSLGQGLEFLIYFQGNSAPDKSGLPSDRFSAERTGGSVSTLTIQRTQQEDSAVYLCASSLYGRDTEAFFGQGTRLTVV.

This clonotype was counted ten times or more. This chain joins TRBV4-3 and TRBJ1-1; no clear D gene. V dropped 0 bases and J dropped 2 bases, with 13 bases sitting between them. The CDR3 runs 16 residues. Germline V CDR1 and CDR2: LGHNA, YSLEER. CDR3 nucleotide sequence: TGCGCCAGCAGCCAAGATCAAGAAATAGTAAACACTGAAGCTTTCTTT. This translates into CASSQDQEIVNTEAFF.

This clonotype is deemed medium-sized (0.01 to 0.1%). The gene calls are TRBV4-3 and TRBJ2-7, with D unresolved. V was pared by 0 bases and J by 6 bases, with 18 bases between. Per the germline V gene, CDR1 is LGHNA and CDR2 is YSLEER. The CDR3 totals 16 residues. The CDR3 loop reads CASSQDYSIYPREQYF. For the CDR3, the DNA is TGCGCCAGCAGCCAAGACTATAGCATCTACCCTCGCGAGCAGTACTTC.

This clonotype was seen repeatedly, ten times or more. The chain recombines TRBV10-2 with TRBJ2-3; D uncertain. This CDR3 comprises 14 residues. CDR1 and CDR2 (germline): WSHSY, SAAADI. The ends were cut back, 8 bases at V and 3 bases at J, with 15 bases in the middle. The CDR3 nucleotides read TGCGCCAGCGGCTCCTCCTATAGAACAGATACGCAGTATTTT. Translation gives CASGSSYRTDTQYF.

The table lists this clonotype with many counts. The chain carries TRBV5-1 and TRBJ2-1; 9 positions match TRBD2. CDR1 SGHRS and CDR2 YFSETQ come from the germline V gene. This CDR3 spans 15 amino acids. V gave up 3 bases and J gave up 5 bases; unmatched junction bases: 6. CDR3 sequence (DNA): TGCGCCAGCAGCTCCGGCGGGGGGGCTCACAATGAGCAGTTCTTC. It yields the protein CASSSGGGAHNEQFF.

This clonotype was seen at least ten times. The CDR3 DNA is TGTGCCAGCAGCTCAGACAGGGTAGGTCAGCCCCAGCATTTT. Protein product: CASSSDRVGQPQHF. J is TRBJ1-5 and V is TRBV7-2; 7 bases fit TRBD1. Germline V gene lookup returns CDR1 SGHTA and CDR2 FQGNSA. This CDR3 is 14 amino acids long. V gave up 4 bases and J gave up 6 bases; unmatched junction bases: 6.

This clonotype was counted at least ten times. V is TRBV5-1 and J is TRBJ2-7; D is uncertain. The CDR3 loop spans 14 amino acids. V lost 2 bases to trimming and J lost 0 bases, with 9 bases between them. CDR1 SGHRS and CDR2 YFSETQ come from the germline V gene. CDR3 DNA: TGCGCCAGCAGCTTACAGTCGAGCTCCTACGAGCAGTACTTC. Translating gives CASSLQSSSYEQYF.

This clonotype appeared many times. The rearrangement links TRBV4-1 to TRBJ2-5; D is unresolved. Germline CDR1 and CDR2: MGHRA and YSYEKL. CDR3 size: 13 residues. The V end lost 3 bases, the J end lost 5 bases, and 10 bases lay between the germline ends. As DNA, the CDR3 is TGCGCCAGCAGCCAGGAGTTTAGGGAGACCCAGTACTTC. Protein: CASSQEFRETQYF.

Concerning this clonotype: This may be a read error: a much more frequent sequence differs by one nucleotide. CDR3 sequence reads: CASSYTSWGILDEQFF. CDR3 DNA: TGTGCCAGCAGCTATACTAGCTGGGGGATTTTGGATGAGCAGTTCTTC. J is TRBJ2-1 and V is TRBV7-9; possibly TRBD2 for D (6 bases). V was cut by 4 bases and J by 8 bases, with 21 bases left in between. In germline, CDR1 is SEHNR, CDR2 FQNEAQ (reference sequence). This CDR3 contains 16 residues.

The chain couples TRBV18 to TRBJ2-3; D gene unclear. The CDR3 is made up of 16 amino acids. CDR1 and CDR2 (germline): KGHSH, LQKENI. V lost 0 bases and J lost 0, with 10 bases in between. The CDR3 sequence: CASSPPNSPSTDTQYF. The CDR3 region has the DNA TGTGCCAGCTCACCACCTAATTCTCCCAGCACAGATACGCAGTATTTT.

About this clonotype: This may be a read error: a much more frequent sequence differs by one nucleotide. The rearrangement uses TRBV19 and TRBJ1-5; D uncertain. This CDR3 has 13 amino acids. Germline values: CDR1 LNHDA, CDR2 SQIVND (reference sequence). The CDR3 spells CAGSIGINQPQHF. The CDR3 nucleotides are TGTGCCGGTAGTATAGGGATTAACCAGCCCCAGCATTTT.

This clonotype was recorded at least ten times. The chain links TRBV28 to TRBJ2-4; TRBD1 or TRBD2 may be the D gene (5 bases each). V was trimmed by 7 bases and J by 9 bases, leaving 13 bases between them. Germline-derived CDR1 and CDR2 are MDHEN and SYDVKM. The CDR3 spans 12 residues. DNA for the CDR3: TGTGCCAGCATGAGAGGGCAGGGCATTCAGTACTTC. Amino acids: CASMRGQGIQYF.

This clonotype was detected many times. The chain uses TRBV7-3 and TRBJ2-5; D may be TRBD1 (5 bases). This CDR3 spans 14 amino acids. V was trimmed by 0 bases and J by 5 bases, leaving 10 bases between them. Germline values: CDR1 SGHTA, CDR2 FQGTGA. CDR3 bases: TGTGCCAGCAGCTTAACCAGGGCCAGTGAGACCCAGTACTTC. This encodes CASSLTRASETQYF.

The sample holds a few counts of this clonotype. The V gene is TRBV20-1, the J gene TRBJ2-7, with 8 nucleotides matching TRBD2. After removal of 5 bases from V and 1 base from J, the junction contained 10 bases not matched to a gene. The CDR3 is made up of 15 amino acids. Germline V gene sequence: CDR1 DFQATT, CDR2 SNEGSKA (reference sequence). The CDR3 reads CSAPSAGRASYEQYF. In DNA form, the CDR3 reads TGCAGTGCTCCAAGTGCCGGGAGGGCGTCCTACGAGCAGTACTTC.

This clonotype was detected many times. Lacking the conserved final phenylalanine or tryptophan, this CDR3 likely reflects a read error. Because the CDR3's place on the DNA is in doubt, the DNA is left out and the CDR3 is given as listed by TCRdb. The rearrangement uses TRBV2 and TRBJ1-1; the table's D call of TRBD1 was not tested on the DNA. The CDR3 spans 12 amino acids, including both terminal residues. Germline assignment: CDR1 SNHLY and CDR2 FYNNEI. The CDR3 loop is CASSRRTGGESI.